The text below deals with one TCR beta chain. As yet, its antigen is unknown. Looked up from germline, CDR1 is SGHRS and CDR2 is YFSETQ. The V and J ends lost 4 bases and 2 bases respectively, with 2 bases between them. The CDR3 runs to 11 residues. This specimen belongs to a study of shared clonotypes between healthy human individuals. TCRdb keeps only in-frame clones here, not all; method: immunoSEQ multiplex PCR. Here the sample spans some 200,000 clones, roughly 91% being singletons. Notes on the study in general: Naive subsets generally had larger estimated richness than memory subsets.

The sample comprised naive CD4+ T cells sorted from blood. The sample's subset: CD45RA+ positively selected. This TCR was sampled from a woman aged 25 to 45 in good health. V gene TRBV5-1 combines with J gene TRBJ2-3, with D hard to call. For the CDR3, the DNA is TGCGCCAGCAGCCACACAGATACGCAGTATTTT. Its translation is CASSHTDTQYF.